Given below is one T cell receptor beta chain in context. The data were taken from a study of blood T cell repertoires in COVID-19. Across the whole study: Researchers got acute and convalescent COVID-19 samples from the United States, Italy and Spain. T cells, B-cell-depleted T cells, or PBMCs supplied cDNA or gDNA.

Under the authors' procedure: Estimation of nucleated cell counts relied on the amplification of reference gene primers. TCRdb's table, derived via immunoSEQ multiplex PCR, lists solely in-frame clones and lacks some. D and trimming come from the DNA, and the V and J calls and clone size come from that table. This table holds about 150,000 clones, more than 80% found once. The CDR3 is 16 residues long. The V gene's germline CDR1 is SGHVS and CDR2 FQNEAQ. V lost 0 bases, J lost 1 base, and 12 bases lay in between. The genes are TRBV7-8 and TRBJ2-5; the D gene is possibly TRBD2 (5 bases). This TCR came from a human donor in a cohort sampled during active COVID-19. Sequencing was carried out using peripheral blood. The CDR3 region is CASSLARVSIQETQYF. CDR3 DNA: TGTGCCAGCAGCTTAGCGCGGGTTTCGATCCAAGAGACCCAGTACTTC. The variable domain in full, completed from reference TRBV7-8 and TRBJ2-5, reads GAGVSQSPRYKVAKRGQDVALRCDPISGHVSLFWYQQALGQGPEFLTYFQNEAQLDKSGLPSDRFFAERPEGSVSTLKIQRTQQEDSAVYLCASSLARVSIQETQYFGPGTRLLVL.